This T cell receptor beta chain was observed in a study of blood T cell repertoires in COVID-19 (dated by TCRdb to the early 2020s). Broadly, across the study: Samples covering the acute and convalescent phases of COVID-19 were provided by collaborators in the United States, Italy and Spain. The prospective study material was composed of cDNA or gDNA derived from T cells, B-cell-depleted T cells, or PBMCs. Subjects who had been exposed to COVID-19, were actively infected with it, or had recovered from it provided the deeply sampled blood TCRbeta repertoires that made up the dataset. The repertoires were released in a freely available public database intended as a resource for research on the immune response to SARS-CoV-2. Samples came from the ongoing ImmuneRACE study (first 160 participants) plus 1,254 subjects from 6 global collaborators. Nearly every sample came with metadata listing a de-identified subject ID, COVID-19 status, age in years and sex. HLA class I and class II types, where available, came from metadata supplied by the sample provider rather than from assay-based typing. Overall results and qualifications from the work: How much clinical and demographic metadata was included differed by source and by participant, and the metadata was provided uncurated.

The V and J ends are trimmed by 2 bases and 6 bases, leaving 10 bases between them. The CDR3 contains 14 residues, cysteine and phenylalanine counted. Kept here is only the CDR3 DNA, which spans 42 bases and is read in frame from base 1. CDR1 and CDR2 are drawn from the germline V gene: SGHTA, FQGTGA. With respect to this clone: Its antigen is still unknown. Nothing much larger sits one base from this clone, and base qualities are not available.

TCRbeta CDR3 regions were amplified from genomic DNA by means of the immunoSEQ Assay, a bias-controlled multiplex PCR. Per the original workflow: The number of nucleated cells in each sample was estimated from the amplification of reference gene primers within the assay. To quantify the absolute abundance of each unique TCRbeta CDR3 rearrangement, sequence reads were collapsed and filtered. For each sample, productive Simpson clonality was calculated as the square root of Simpson's diversity index across productive rearrangements. As stored in TCRdb, this immuneACCESS dataset retains in-frame rearrangements with V and J assigned. A fraction of the clones does not appear; measured against another copy, unresolved V genes explain less than half of the discrepancy, and the remainder lacks a known reason. For V, J and clone size, that table is used; D and trimming come from the DNA. This sample gives 200,000 or so clones in total; 80% to 90% of them show up just once. The ten largest account for approximately 3.4% of the sample.

Enrolling through a virtual design, the prospective study's participants ranged in age from roughly 18 to 89 years and lived across roughly 24 United States geographic areas. To assign participants to cohorts, the prospective study relied on clinical history that participants themselves reported in a screening survey and a study questionnaire. Each participant in the prospective study had whole blood, serum and a nasopharyngeal or oropharyngeal swab collected by mobile phlebotomists. Participants in the prospective study had the option to provide additional blood draws and questionnaires over a roughly 2-month period. Blood samples from the prospective study were shipped frozen or at room temperature prior to DNA extraction.

The rearranged segments are TRBV7-3 and TRBJ2-2, with TRBD1 perhaps the D gene, on 7 matching bases. The material sequenced was PBMCs or T cells enriched from blood (not recorded which). This clonotype originated in a woman aged 18-29 years in a cohort exposed to, infected with or recovered from COVID-19 (not recorded which). This receptor carries the CDR3 CASSLQGGPGELFF. The bases read TGTGCCAGCAGCTTACAGGGGGGTCCCGGGGAGCTGTTTTTT.